This entry features one T cell receptor (beta chain) sequence. The source of the sample is a study of blood T cells in healthy people across ages. The germline V gene encodes CDR1 MNHNS and CDR2 SASEGT. This CDR3 has 13 amino acids. V lost 1 base, J lost 2 bases, and 6 bases lay in between. Then a second PCR, running about 7 to 11 cycles, was carried out with a sample-barcoded 5' primer and a J-beta primer mix. TCRdb analysed the 5' RACE reads with MiXCR anew, one entry per CDR3 protein. The sample carries around 800,000 distinct CDR3 sequences, 46% recorded once. The chain carries TRBV6-1 and TRBJ2-7; D remains unclear. This sequence originates from a man older than 75 in good health. Sequencing input: blood. The CDR3 nucleotides read TGTGCCAGCAGTGAAGGGGGTCCCTACGAGCAGTACTTC. This codes for CASSEGGPYEQYF.